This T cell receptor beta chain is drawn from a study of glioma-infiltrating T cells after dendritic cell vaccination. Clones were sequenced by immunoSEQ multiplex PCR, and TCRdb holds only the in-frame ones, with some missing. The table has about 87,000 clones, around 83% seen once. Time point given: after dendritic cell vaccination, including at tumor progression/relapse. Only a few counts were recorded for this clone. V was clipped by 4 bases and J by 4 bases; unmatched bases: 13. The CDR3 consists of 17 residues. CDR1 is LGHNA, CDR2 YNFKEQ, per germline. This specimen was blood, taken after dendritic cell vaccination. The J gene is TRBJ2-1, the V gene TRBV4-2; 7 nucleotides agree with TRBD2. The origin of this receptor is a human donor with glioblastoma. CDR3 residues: CASSPRRGGGYYNEQFF. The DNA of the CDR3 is TGTGCCAGCAGCCCTAGAAGGGGCGGGGGATATTACAATGAGCAGTTCTTC.